A single sample gave rise to the 10 T cell receptor beta chains below, sequenced in a study of chemoradiotherapy in HPV16-positive cancers. Profiling relied on immunoSEQ multiplex PCR, and the TCRdb table lists in-frame clones only, not all of them. The sample includes about 2,800 clones, around 79% seen only once; the top ten take roughly a tenth. The specimen was tumor tissue, collected from a patient who underwent chemoradiotherapy. All receptors come from a human donor with HPV-associated anogenital cancer.

The CDR3 loop reads CASSLIGGYGEQYF. The CDR3 nucleotides are TGCGCCAGCAGCTTAATAGGGGGCTACGGCGAGCAGTACTTC. V is TRBV5-1 and J is TRBJ2-7; 7 bases agree with TRBD1. CDR3 length equals 14 residues. Germline assignment: CDR1 SGHRS and CDR2 YFSETQ. The V gene end was trimmed by 2 bases and the J gene end by 6 bases; junction bases not matched to a gene: 8. Full variable domain (rest looked up from reference TRBV5-1 and TRBJ2-7): KAGVTQTPRYLIKTRGQQVTLSCSPISGHRSVSWYQQTPGQGLQFLFEYFSETQRNKGNFPGRFSGRQFSNSRSEMNVSTLELGDSALYLCASSLIGGYGEQYFGPGTRLTVT.

The rearrangement links TRBV18 to TRBJ1-2; tentatively, D is TRBD1 (5 bases). Trimming left V 6 bases short and J 8 bases short, with 16 bases between. The germline CDR1 and CDR2 sequences are KGHSH and LQKENI. This CDR3 region has 13 residues. This CDR3 reads CASSPEGRHGYTF. In nucleotides, the CDR3 is TGTGCCAGCTCTCCCGAGGGGCGTCACGGCTACACCTTC.

This clone was found a few times. The chain has TRBV19 and TRBJ2-1, with D uncertain. The CDR3 is made up of 15 amino acids. CDR1 and CDR2 (germline): LNHDA, SQIVND (reference sequence). V was cut by 5 bases and J by 5 bases, with 16 bases left in between. The DNA of the CDR3 is TGTGCCAGTAGTGTAGGGCCCCTCCCCCACAATGAGCAGTTCTTC. This translates into CASSVGPLPHNEQFF.

This chain links TRBV10-3 with TRBJ1-1, with D possibly being TRBD1 (5 bases). There are 12 residues in the CDR3. CDR1 and CDR2 (germline): ENHRY, SYGVKD. Trimming shortened V by 3 bases and J by 11 bases, and 13 bases separated the two germline ends. The CDR3 DNA sequence: TGTGCCATCAGTGACCCGGGGGTTTCTGCTTTCTTT. This gives the protein CAISDPGVSAFF.

This clone has only one observation. This chain joins TRBV29-1 and TRBJ2-7; D is perhaps TRBD2 (5 bases). This CDR3 is built from 13 residues. V lost 3 bases to trimming and J lost 2 bases, with 11 bases between them. Germline V gene sequence: CDR1 SQVTM, CDR2 ANQGSEA. CDR3 region: CSVEGDGAYEQYF. In DNA, the CDR3 is TGCAGCGTTGAGGGAGACGGAGCCTACGAGCAGTACTTC.

The J gene is TRBJ2-3, the V gene TRBV5-1, with D perhaps matching TRBD1 or TRBD2 (5 bases each). V was clipped by 3 bases and J by 1 base, with 12 bases between them. The CDR3 is made up of 15 amino acids. Germline loops: CDR1 SGHRS, CDR2 YFSETQ. As DNA, the CDR3 is TGCGCCAGCAGCTGGGGCTGGCGGGGCACAGATACGCAGTATTTT. Protein product: CASSWGWRGTDTQYF.

The V gene is TRBV5-4, the J gene TRBJ2-3, with 9 bases fitting TRBD2. CDR1 is SGHNT, CDR2 YYREEE, per germline (reference sequence). V shed 3 bases, J shed 5 bases, and the junction held 13 bases outside the gene matches. The length of the CDR3 is 17 residues. The CDR3 region is CASSSDTIAGDRDTQYF. The CDR3 region has the DNA TGTGCCAGCAGCTCCGACACTATAGCGGGGGATAGAGATACGCAGTATTTT. Full variable domain (missing parts from reference TRBV5-4 and TRBJ2-3): ETGVTQSPTHLIKTRGQQVTLRCSSQSGHNTVSWYQQALGQGPQFIFQYYREEENGRGNFPPRFSGLQFPNYSSELNVNALELDDSALYLCASSSDTIAGDRDTQYFGPGTRLTVL.

The chain couples TRBV30 to TRBJ2-6; D is ambiguous. The V and J ends lost 2 bases and 4 bases respectively, with 6 bases between them. Germline loops: CDR1 GTSNPN, CDR2 SVGIG (reference sequence). This CDR3 contains 13 residues. CDR3 region: CAWSYGGANVLTF. The CDR3 DNA reads TGTGCCTGGAGTTATGGCGGGGCCAACGTCCTGACTTTC.

The chain is built from TRBV25-1 and TRBJ2-5, with D possibly being TRBD1 (5 bases). With 6 bases removed from V and 1 base from J, the gap between germline ends came to 9 bases. The CDR3 extends over 13 amino acids. Germline V gene sequence: CDR1 MGHDK, CDR2 SYGVNS. CDR3 loop: CASRVDTQETQYF. The CDR3 coding sequence is TGTGCCAGCAGGGTGGACACCCAAGAGACCCAGTACTTC.

In this sample, this clone turned up a few times. This chain joins TRBV27 and TRBJ1-4; D possibly corresponds to TRBD1 (6 bases). The germline V gene encodes CDR1 MNHEY and CDR2 SMNVEV (reference sequence). The V end was cut by 5 bases, the J end by 8 bases, with 9 bases between. CDR3 size: 12 residues. The CDR3 region is CASSIGQEKLFF. The DNA of the CDR3 is TGTGCCAGCAGTATCGGACAGGAAAAACTGTTTTTT.